The 29 T cell receptor beta chains presented below share a single source sample, sequenced in a study of T cells in Graves' hyperthyroidism and ophthalmopathy. RNA transcripts yielded amplified TCR beta CDR3 regions. The HTBI primer set was used in a first-round RT-PCR of the TCR CDR3. TCRdb fed the multiplex PCR reads into MiXCR, producing one record per CDR3 protein. The sample comprises 600,000 to 750,000 distinct CDR3 sequences, around 16% of which are singletons, and roughly 15% rests with the top ten. Material for sequencing was blood. The receptors come from a man in his forties or fifties with Graves' hyperthyroidism.

There are many counts of this clonotype. The chain has TRBV28 and TRBJ2-7, with a weak D call TRBD1 (6 bases). The germline V gene has CDR1 MDHEN and CDR2 SYDVKM. Trimming stripped 9 bases from V and 3 bases from J, with 21 bases between. CDR3 length: 15 residues. The CDR3 here is CASMPGQGGFYEQYF. The CDR3 region has the DNA TGTGCCAGTATGCCGGGACAAGGGGGATTCTACGAGCAGTACTTC.

This clonotype appeared many times. V is TRBV6-5 and J is TRBJ1-1; D gene unclear. Trimming took 0 bases from V and 11 from J, leaving 7 bases between them. Germline CDR1 reads MNHEY; CDR2 reads SVGAGI. The CDR3 length is 11 residues. The DNA for the CDR3 is TGTGCCAGCAGTTACTCGACGGAGGCTTTCTTT. Translation gives CASSYSTEAFF.

This clonotype was detected ten times or more. The chain recombines TRBV9 with TRBJ1-1; 7 positions agree with TRBD1. V gave up 3 bases and J gave up 4 bases; unmatched junction bases: 9. The germline V gene has CDR1 SGDLS and CDR2 YYNGEE. The CDR3 runs 15 residues. The CDR3 nucleotides are TGTGCCAGCAGCGGAGGGACGACAGGGAGCACTGAAGCTTTCTTT. Translation: CASSGGTTGSTEAFF.

The table lists this clonotype with many counts. This chain uses TRBV27 with TRBJ1-1, with D possibly matching TRBD1 (6 bases). V was shortened by 5 bases and J by 3 bases, with 16 bases between the two germline ends. Germline CDR1 and CDR2: MNHEY and SMNVEV (reference sequence). The length of the CDR3 is 15 residues. CDR3 protein: CASSRPGAGDTEAFF. The CDR3 bases are TGTGCCAGCAGTCGCCCAGGGGCAGGGGACACTGAAGCTTTCTTT.

There are many counts of this clonotype. This chain uses TRBV20-1 with TRBJ2-5; D not resolved. Germline CDR1 reads DFQATT; CDR2 reads SNEGSKA (reference sequence). This CDR3 is built from 14 residues. Trimming left V 0 bases short and J 5 bases short, with 13 bases between. The CDR3 nucleotides read TGCAGTGCTAGAGATCCCCGAAGTGACGAGACCCAGTACTTC. Its translation: CSARDPRSDETQYF.

On this clonotype: At one of its ends the junction is not consistent with the germline gene, which may arise from a read error. The J gene is TRBJ1-6, the V gene TRBV28, with D unclear. Germline CDR1 reads MDHEN; CDR2 reads SYDVKM. This CDR3 contains 12 residues. The CDR3 sequence is CASSATNSSLHF. The CDR3 DNA reads TGTGCCAGCAGTGCGACCAATTCATCCCTCCACTTT.

Comments on this clonotype: A much larger clone differs by one base, so this may be a read error. This rearrangement joins TRBV30 to TRBJ2-7, with 7 bases that match TRBD2. The CDR3 runs 13 residues. The V and J ends lost 4 bases and 2 bases, in that order; junction bases with no gene match: 5. Per the germline V gene, CDR1 is GTSNPN and CDR2 is SVGIG (reference sequence). This CDR3 reads CAWTGLSPYEQYF. In nucleotides, the CDR3 is TGTGCCTGGACGGGACTATCTCCCTACGAGCAGTACTTC.

This clonotype was detected a few times. The chain has TRBV24-1 and TRBJ2-7; D not certain. CDR3 length: 14 residues. Germline V gives CDR1 KGHDR, CDR2 SFDVKD. V was shortened by 5 bases and J by 1 base, with 11 bases between the two germline ends. The CDR3 here is CATSGTEGSYEQYF. CDR3 in DNA: TGTGCCACCAGTGGAACGGAAGGGTCCTACGAGCAGTACTTC.

This clonotype came up a few times. The chain carries TRBV6-1 and TRBJ2-3, with unresolved D. CDR3 size: 14 residues. Deletions cut 7 bases from V and 0 bases from J, with 11 bases between. Germline-derived CDR1 and CDR2 are MNHNS and SASEGT. CDR3 in DNA: TGTGCCAGCAAGACGGGTCATAGCACAGATACGCAGTATTTT. Its translation: CASKTGHSTDTQYF.

This clonotype was counted many times. The chain uses TRBV11-2 and TRBJ2-1; possibly TRBD1 or TRBD2 for D (5 bases each). This CDR3 is 16 amino acids long. V lost 1 base to trimming and J lost 3 bases, with 13 bases between them. The V gene's germline CDR1 is SGHAT and CDR2 FQNNGV. The CDR3 protein is CASSLGGEGNYNEQFF. The CDR3 DNA reads as TGTGCCAGCAGCTTAGGAGGGGAAGGGAACTACAATGAGCAGTTCTTC.

The sample holds a few counts of this clonotype. This chain joins TRBV20-1 and TRBJ1-1; the match to TRBD1 covers 12 bases. The germline V gene encodes CDR1 DFQATT and CDR2 SNEGSKA (reference sequence). The CDR3 covers 15 residues. J gave up 7 bases and V 3 bases, and 9 bases lay outside the gene matches. The CDR3 loop reads CSARTRDRGLREAFF. For the CDR3, the DNA is TGCAGTGCTAGGACCCGGGACAGGGGGCTTCGTGAAGCTTTCTTT.

This chain connects TRBV7-9 to TRBJ2-3, with TRBD2 matching over 7 bases. CDR3 length: 13 amino acids. CDR1 SEHNR and CDR2 FQNEAQ come from the germline V gene (reference sequence). V shed 3 bases, J shed 6 bases, and the junction held 3 bases outside the gene matches. The CDR3 DNA is TGTGCCAGCAGCTTCGCCGGGAGGGATACGCAGTATTTT. This codes for CASSFAGRDTQYF.

Points on this clonotype: A much more abundant neighbour one base away suggests this may be a read error. The chain couples TRBV6-2 or TRBV6-3 to TRBJ1-5; D remains unclear. The CDR3 spans 16 residues. Germline lookup yields CDR1 MNHEY and CDR2 SVGEGT. The CDR3 here is CASSYWAVLGNQPRHF. The CDR3 coding sequence is TGTGCCAGCAGTTACTGGGCAGTTTTGGGCAATCAGCCCCGGCATTTT.

This clonotype has a count of ten or more. V gene TRBV6-1 combines with J gene TRBJ2-1, with D possibly TRBD2 on 6 matching bases. Trimming took 7 bases from V and 2 from J, leaving 15 bases between them. CDR1 and CDR2 (germline): MNHNS, SASEGT. The CDR3 covers 15 residues. In DNA, the CDR3 is TGTGCCAGCACTATGGAGGGTATCGCCTACAATGAGCAGTTCTTC. Its protein is CASTMEGIAYNEQFF.

This clonotype was seen ten or more times. The chain joins TRBV7-3 to TRBJ2-2; the D is unclear. V was pared by 4 bases and J by 2 bases, with 14 bases between. CDR1 SGHTA and CDR2 FQGTGA come from the germline V gene. This CDR3 is built from 16 residues. CDR3 DNA sequence: TGTGCCAGCAGCTACCCAGGAGCTATTAACACCGGGGAGCTGTTTTTT. This translates into CASSYPGAINTGELFF.

The chain is built from TRBV27 and TRBJ2-7, with 12 nucleotides matching TRBD1. Germline values: CDR1 MNHEY, CDR2 SMNVEV (reference sequence). Germline trimming cut 5 bases from V and 5 bases from J; bases unmatched to any gene: 10. The CDR3 runs 16 residues. The CDR3 coding sequence is TGTGCCAGCAGTCCAAGGGACAGGGGGCGTATCCACGAGCAGTACTTC. Protein: CASSPRDRGRIHEQYF.

There are many counts of this clonotype. The rearrangement links TRBV6-1 to TRBJ2-2, with 8 bases identical to TRBD2. This CDR3 is built from 17 residues. CDR1 MNHNS and CDR2 SASEGT come from the germline V gene. J gave up 4 bases and V 8 bases, and 15 bases lay outside the gene matches. CDR3 bases: TGTGCCAGCGGGTATTGGCGGGGTAGCGGGATCACCGGGGAGCTGTTTTTT. Encoded protein: CASGYWRGSGITGELFF.

This chain uses TRBV24-1 with TRBJ2-5; D remains unclear. Per the germline V gene, CDR1 is KGHDR and CDR2 is SFDVKD. The germline V and J ends were trimmed by 3 bases and 5 bases, with 9 bases remaining between them. The CDR3 is 13 residues long. The CDR3 sequence is CATSDASRETQYF. In nucleotides, the CDR3 is TGTGCCACCAGTGATGCGTCCAGGGAGACCCAGTACTTC.

The chain links TRBV6-2 or TRBV6-3 to TRBJ1-1; D remains ambiguous. There are 11 residues in the CDR3. Trimming left V 10 bases short and J 5 bases short, with 11 bases between. Germline V gene data show CDR1 as MNHEY and CDR2 as SVGEGT. CDR3 in DNA: TGTGCCACCCTCAGTGGGACTGAAGCTTTCTTT. This gives the protein CATLSGTEAFF.

The rearrangement joins TRBV2 to TRBJ1-1, with no clear D. The CDR3 totals 14 residues. V was shortened by 4 bases and J by 7 bases, with 16 bases between the two germline ends. The V gene's germline CDR1 is SNHLY and CDR2 FYNNEI. The CDR3 DNA follows: TGTGCCAGCAGTGCCACTTCTTTCAAGGGTGAAGCTTTCTTT. Translating it yields CASSATSFKGEAFF.

The CDR3 loop reads CSARARASASYEQYF. DNA for the CDR3: TGCAGTGCTAGGGCGCGGGCCAGCGCTTCCTACGAGCAGTACTTC. The chain has TRBV20-1 and TRBJ2-7; a weak D match, TRBD2 (5 bases). This CDR3 has 15 residues. V was shortened by 3 bases and J by 1 base, with 16 bases between the two germline ends. Germline-derived CDR1 and CDR2 are DFQATT and SNEGSKA (reference sequence).

With respect to this clonotype: It may be a read error: a sequence one base away is much more abundant. The CDR3 is CASSPSWVSETQSF. The CDR3, as DNA: TGTGCCAGCAGCCCCTCTTGGGTATCCGAGACCCAGTCCTTC. The chain carries TRBV9 and TRBJ2-5; no reliable D call. Germline V gene lookup returns CDR1 SGDLS and CDR2 YYNGEE. The CDR3 contains 14 residues. Combining the CDR3 with reference TRBV9 and TRBJ2-5 gives the whole variable domain DSGVTQTPKHLITATGQRVTLRCSPRSGDLSVYWYQQSLDQGLQFLIQYYNGEERAKGNILERFSAQQFPDLHSELNLSSLELGDSALYFCASSPSWVSETQSFGPGTRLLVL.

This clonotype has a handful of counts. A single base separates this from a much larger clone, so it may be a read error. V usage is TRBV28 and J usage is TRBJ2-7; TRBD2 is a possible D gene (6 bases). The CDR3 has 16 amino acids. Trimming stripped 7 bases from V and 2 bases from J, with 21 bases between. Germline V gene sequence: CDR1 MDHEN, CDR2 SYDVKM. CDR3 nucleotide sequence: TGTGCCAGCATCAACGGGGGAGCGCGGAGCCCCTACGAGCAGTACTTC. This codes for CASINGGARSPYEQYF.

This chain uses TRBV28 with TRBJ2-2; TRBD2 matches at 8 bases. The V gene end was trimmed by 2 bases and the J gene end by 0 bases; junction bases not matched to a gene: 2. In germline, CDR1 is MDHEN, CDR2 SYDVKM. The CDR3 covers 16 residues. The CDR3 here is CASSLPGGSNTGELFF. The DNA of the CDR3 is TGTGCCAGCAGTTTACCGGGAGGGTCGAACACCGGGGAGCTGTTTTTT.

This clonotype appeared many times. The V and J genes are TRBV28 and TRBJ2-5; D not certain. Germline V gene data show CDR1 as MDHEN and CDR2 as SYDVKM. CDR3 length: 15 residues. V gave up 8 bases and J gave up 7 bases, with 23 bases separating them. The CDR3 DNA reads as TGTGCCAGCCTGGCGGCCCCCCCTCGTCCGGGGACCCAGTACTTC. Translating gives CASLAAPPRPGTQYF.

This clonotype was picked up many times. The chain is built from TRBV5-5 and TRBJ2-2; no clear D gene. The CDR3 has 15 residues. Trimming removed 2 bases from V and 0 bases from J, with 8 bases in between. CDR1 is SGHKS, CDR2 YYEKEE, per germline (reference sequence). The CDR3 nucleotides are TGTGCCAGCAGCTTTTGGGCCACGAACACCGGGGAGCTGTTTTTT. As protein: CASSFWATNTGELFF.

This clonotype was observed many times. The V gene is TRBV2, the J gene TRBJ2-7; D unresolved. The germline CDR1 and CDR2 sequences are SNHLY and FYNNEI. The CDR3 contains 13 residues. Trimming took 10 bases from V and 0 from J, leaving 13 bases between them. The CDR3 loop is CAITMSSSYEQYF. CDR3 coding DNA: TGTGCCATCACCATGAGTTCCTCCTACGAGCAGTACTTC.

The rearrangement joins TRBV29-1 to TRBJ2-1; D gene unclear. The CDR3 is 17 amino acids. CDR1 SQVTM and CDR2 ANQGSEA come from the germline V gene. Deletions cut 3 bases from V and 4 bases from J, with 22 bases between. The CDR3 spells CSVEYSAALPVYNEQFF. In DNA form, the CDR3 reads TGCAGCGTTGAGTATTCGGCAGCCCTACCGGTATACAATGAGCAGTTCTTC.

The chain is built from TRBV25-1 and TRBJ2-3; D assignment may be TRBD1 or TRBD2 (5 bases each). The CDR3 has 16 amino acids. Trimming took 0 bases from V and 2 from J, leaving 12 bases between them. Germline CDR1 and CDR2: MGHDK and SYGVNS. This CDR3 is CASSEYKTGTTDTQYF. CDR3 bases: TGTGCCAGCAGTGAATATAAGACCGGGACCACAGATACGCAGTATTTT.